This T cell receptor (beta chain) is from a study of tumor-infiltrating lymphocytes in primary liver carcinoma. Study details: The neoplasms were of stage T1-T3 N0M0, with dimensions of about 4.2 to 10 cm across. Study outcomes and limitations: CD8+ and CD4+ repertoires went uncompared, the samples being bulk unsorted. Top-250-clone fractions were significantly higher in tumors than in blood (p = 0.039).

TCR beta cDNA was reverse-transcribed from roughly 0.45 ug of total RNA. The reaction used a constant-region primer and ProtoScript II reverse transcriptase. A slightly modified ARM-PCR protocol with three nested multiplex PCR rounds produced these TCR beta libraries. TRBV1-TRBV30 forward and Cbeta reverse primers drove the first two roughly 10-cycle rounds. Each CDR3 protein gets one entry after TCRdb re-called the multiplex PCR reads with MiXCR. Among about 310,000 distinct CDR3 sequences listed, less than 75% were seen once. The germline V gene encodes CDR1 SQVTM and CDR2 ANQGSEA. CDR3 length: 15 residues. Remarks on this clonotype: What it recognizes is unknown. One end of the junction does not line up with germline, which may come from a read error.

Out of unsorted whole blood came the blood RNA, and germline DNA was extracted as well. The receptor was derived from a man aged 35-49 years with primary liver carcinoma and hepatitis B virus infection. Sequenced material: peripheral blood. The genes are TRBV29-1 and TRBJ1-5; TRBD1 agrees at 7 bases. CDR3 sequence (DNA): TGCAACGTTTCCGTGGGGACAGTGAGCAATCAGTCCCAGCATTTT. It encodes CNVSVGTVSNQSQHF.